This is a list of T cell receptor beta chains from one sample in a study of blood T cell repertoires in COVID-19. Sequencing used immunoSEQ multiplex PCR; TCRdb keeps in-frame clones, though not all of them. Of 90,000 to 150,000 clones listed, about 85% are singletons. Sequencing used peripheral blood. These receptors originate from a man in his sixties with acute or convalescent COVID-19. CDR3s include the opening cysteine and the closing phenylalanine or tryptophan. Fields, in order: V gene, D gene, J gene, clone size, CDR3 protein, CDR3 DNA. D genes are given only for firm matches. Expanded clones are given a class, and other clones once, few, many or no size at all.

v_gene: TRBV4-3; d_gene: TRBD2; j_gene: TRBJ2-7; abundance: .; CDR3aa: CASSQETSGAKYEQYF; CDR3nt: TGCGCCAGCAGCCAAGAAACTAGCGGGGCCAAATACGAGCAGTACTTC
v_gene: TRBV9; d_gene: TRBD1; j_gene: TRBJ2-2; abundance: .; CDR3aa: CASSAGGQGSTGELFF; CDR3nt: TGTGCCAGCAGCGCCGGGGGACAGGGGAGCACCGGGGAGCTGTTTTTT
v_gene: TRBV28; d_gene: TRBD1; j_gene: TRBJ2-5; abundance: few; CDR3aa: CASSPLRGPEETQYF; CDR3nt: TGTGCCAGCAGTCCGCTGAGGGGGCCAGAAGAGACCCAGTACTTC
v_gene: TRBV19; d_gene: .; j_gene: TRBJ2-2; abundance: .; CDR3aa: CASHWAGGELFF; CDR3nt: TGTGCCAGTCATTGGGCGGGCGGGGAGCTGTTTTTT
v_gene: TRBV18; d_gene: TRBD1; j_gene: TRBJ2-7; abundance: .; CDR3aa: CASSPPGQYYEQYF; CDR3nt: TGTGCCAGCTCACCACCGGGACAGTACTACGAGCAGTACTTC
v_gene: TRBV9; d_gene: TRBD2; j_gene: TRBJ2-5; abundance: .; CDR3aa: CASSVGNSGKGETQYF; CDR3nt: TGTGCCAGCAGCGTTGGGAACAGCGGGAAGGGAGAGACCCAGTACTTC
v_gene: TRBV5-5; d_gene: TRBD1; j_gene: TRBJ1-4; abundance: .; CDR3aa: CASSGQGSTNEKLFF; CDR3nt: TGTGCCAGCTCCGGACAGGGATCAACTAATGAAAAACTGTTTTTT
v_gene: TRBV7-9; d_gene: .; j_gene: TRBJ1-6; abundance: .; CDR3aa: CASSLALINSPLHF; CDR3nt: TGTGCCAGCAGCTTAGCACTCATTAATTCACCCCTCCACTTT
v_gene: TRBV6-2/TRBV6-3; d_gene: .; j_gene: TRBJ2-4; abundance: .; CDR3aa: CASSQRAGAKNIQYF; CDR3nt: TGTGCCAGCAGTCAAAGAGCGGGAGCCAAAAACATTCAGTACTTC
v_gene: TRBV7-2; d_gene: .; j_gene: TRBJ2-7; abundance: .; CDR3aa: CASSPPGTPPEQYF; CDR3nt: TGTGCCAGCAGCCCCCCCGGGACACCGCCCGAGCAGTACTTC
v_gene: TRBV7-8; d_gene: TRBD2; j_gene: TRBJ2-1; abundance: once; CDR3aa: CASSLGAGGSEQFF; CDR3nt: TGTGCCAGCAGCTTAGGGGCGGGAGGGAGTGAGCAGTTCTTC
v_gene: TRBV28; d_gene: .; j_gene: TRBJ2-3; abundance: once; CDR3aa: CASSSNREDTQYF; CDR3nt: TGTGCCAGCAGTTCAAACAGGGAGGATACGCAGTATTTT
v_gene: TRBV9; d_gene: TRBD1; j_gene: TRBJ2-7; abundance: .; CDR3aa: CASSVGTGLGEQYF; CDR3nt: TGTGCCAGCAGCGTAGGGACAGGGCTAGGCGAGCAGTACTTC
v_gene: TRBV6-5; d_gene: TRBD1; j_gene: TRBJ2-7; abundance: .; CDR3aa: CASYTQTGVHEQYF; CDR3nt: TGTGCCAGCTATACCCAAACAGGGGTCCACGAGCAGTACTTC
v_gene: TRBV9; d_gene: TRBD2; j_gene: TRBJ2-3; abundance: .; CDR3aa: CASSPFSSGSLTDTQYF; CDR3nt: TGTGCCAGCAGCCCTTTTTCTAGCGGGAGTTTGACAGATACGCAGTATTTT
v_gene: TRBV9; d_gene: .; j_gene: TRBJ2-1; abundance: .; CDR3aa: CASSVDGVPHNEQFF; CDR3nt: TGTGCCAGCAGCGTAGACGGGGTCCCGCACAATGAGCAGTTCTTC
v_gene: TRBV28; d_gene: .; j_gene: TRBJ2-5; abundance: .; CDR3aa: CASNPRDQETQYF; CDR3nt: TGTGCCAGCAACCCCAGGGACCAAGAGACCCAGTACTTC
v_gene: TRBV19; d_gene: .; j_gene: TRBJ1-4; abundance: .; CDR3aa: CASSSGSRVNEKLFF; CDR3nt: TGTGCCAGTAGTTCCGGGTCCCGAGTTAATGAAAAACTGTTTTTT
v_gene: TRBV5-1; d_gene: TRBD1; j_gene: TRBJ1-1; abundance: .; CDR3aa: CASSPRTGGGSTEAFF; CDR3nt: TGCGCCAGCAGCCCACGGACAGGAGGGGGTAGCACTGAAGCTTTCTTT
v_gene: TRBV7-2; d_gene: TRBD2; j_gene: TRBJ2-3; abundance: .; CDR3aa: CASSPGGPFKDTQYF; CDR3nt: TGTGCCAGCAGTCCGGGAGGGCCATTCAAAGATACGCAGTATTTT
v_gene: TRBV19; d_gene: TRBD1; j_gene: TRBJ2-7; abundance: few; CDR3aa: CASGPGQGIWEQYF; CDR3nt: TGTGCCAGTGGACCGGGACAGGGAATTTGGGAGCAGTACTTC
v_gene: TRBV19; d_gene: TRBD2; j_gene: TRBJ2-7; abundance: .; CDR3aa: CASVGGSLGEQYF; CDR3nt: TGTGCCAGTGTTGGCGGGAGCTTGGGGGAGCAGTACTTC
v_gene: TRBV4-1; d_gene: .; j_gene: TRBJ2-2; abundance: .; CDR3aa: CASSPASGARAGELFF; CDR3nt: TGCGCCAGCAGCCCAGCCTCAGGGGCCAGAGCCGGGGAGCTGTTTTTT
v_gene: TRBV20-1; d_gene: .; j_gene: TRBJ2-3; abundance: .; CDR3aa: CSASYATHLTDTQYF; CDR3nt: TGCAGTGCTAGTTACGCGACTCACCTCACAGATACGCAGTATTTT
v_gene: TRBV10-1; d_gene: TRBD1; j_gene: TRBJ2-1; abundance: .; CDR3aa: CASSESSNRGVNEQFF; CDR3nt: TGCGCCAGCAGTGAGTCGAGCAACAGGGGAGTCAATGAGCAGTTCTTC
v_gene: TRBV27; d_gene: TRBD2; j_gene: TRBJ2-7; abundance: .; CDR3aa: CASSRLAGSYEQYF; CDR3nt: TGTGCCAGCAGTAGACTAGCGGGCTCCTACGAGCAGTACTTC
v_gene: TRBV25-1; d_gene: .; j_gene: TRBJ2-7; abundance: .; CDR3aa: CASSEGGPYEQYF; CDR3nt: TGTGCCAGCAGTGAGGGGGGACCCTACGAGCAGTACTTC
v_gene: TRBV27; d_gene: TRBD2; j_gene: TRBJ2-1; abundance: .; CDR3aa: CASSLSGRGNEQFF; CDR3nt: TGTGCCAGCAGTTTAAGCGGGAGAGGCAATGAGCAGTTCTTC
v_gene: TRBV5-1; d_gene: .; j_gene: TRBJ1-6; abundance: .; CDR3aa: CASSISGSNHNSPLHF; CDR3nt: TGCGCCAGCAGCATATCCGGGAGTAACCATAATTCACCCCTCCACTTT
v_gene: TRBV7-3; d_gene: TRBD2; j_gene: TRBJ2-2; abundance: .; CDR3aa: CASSLNSGTTGELFF; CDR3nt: TGTGCCAGCAGCTTAAATAGCGGGACAACCGGGGAGCTGTTTTTT
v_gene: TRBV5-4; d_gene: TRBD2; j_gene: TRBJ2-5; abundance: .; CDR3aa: CASSGEGLLQETQYF; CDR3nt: TGTGCCAGCAGCGGGGAGGGACTCCTCCAAGAGACCCAGTACTTC
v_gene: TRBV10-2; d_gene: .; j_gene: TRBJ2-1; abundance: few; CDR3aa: CASSGYGRGANEQFF; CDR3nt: TGCGCCAGCAGTGGTTACGGGAGAGGGGCCAATGAGCAGTTCTTC
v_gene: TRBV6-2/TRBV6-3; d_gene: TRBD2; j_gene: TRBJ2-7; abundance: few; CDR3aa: CASSYSRGRNYEQYF; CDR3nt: TGTGCCAGCAGTTACTCGCGCGGGAGGAACTACGAGCAGTACTTC
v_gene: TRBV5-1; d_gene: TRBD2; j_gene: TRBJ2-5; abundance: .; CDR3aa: CASSLGGLAGEETQYF; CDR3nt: TGCGCCAGCAGCTTGGGGGGACTAGCGGGAGAGGAGACCCAGTACTTC
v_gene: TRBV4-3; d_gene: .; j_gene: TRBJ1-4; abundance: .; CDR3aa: CASSQDVDRLNEKLFF; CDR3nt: TGCGCCAGCAGCCAAGATGTAGACAGGTTAAATGAAAAACTGTTTTTT
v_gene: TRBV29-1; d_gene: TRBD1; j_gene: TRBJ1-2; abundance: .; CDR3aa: CSVDRDRSSEYYTF; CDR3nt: TGCAGCGTTGACAGGGACAGGTCGTCCGAGTACTACACCTTC
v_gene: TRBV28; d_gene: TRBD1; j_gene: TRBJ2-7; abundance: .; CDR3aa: CATTGVSYEQYF; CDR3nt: TGTGCCACCACAGGGGTCTCCTACGAGCAGTACTTC
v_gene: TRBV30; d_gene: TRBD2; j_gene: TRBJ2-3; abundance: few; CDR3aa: CAWAPGGPTDTQYF; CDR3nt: TGTGCCTGGGCCCCGGGGGGGCCCACAGATACGCAGTATTTT
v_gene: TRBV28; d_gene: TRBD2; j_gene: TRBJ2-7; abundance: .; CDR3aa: CASSSPGTSGRVLYEQYF; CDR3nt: TGTGCCAGCAGCTCGCCAGGGACTAGCGGGAGGGTCCTCTACGAGCAGTACTTC
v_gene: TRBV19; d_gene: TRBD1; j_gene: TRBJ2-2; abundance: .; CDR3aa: CASSTRQGAVTGELFF; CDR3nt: TGTGCCAGTAGTACAAGACAGGGGGCGGTTACCGGGGAGCTGTTTTTT
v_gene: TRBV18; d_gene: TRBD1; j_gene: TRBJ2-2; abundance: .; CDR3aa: CASSPPGTANTGELFF; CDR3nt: TGTGCCAGCTCACCACCGGGGACAGCTAACACCGGGGAGCTGTTTTTT
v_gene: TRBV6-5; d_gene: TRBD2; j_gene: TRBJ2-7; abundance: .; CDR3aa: CASAEREIRYEQYF; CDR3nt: TGTGCCAGCGCGGAGCGGGAGATAAGGTACGAGCAGTACTTC
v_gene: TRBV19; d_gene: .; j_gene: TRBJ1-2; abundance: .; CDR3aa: CASSSTGENYGYTF; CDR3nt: TGTGCCAGTAGTTCGACGGGGGAGAACTATGGCTACACCTTC
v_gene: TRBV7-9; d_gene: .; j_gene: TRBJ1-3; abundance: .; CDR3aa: CASSSAAGASGNTIYF; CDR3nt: TGTGCCAGCAGCTCAGCCGCAGGGGCTTCTGGAAACACCATATATTTT
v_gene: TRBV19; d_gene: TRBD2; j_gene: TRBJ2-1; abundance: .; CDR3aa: CASSILAGANEQFF; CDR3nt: TGTGCCAGTAGTATACTAGCGGGAGCCAATGAGCAGTTCTTC
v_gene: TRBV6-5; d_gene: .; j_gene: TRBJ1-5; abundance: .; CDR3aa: CATGWGVDNQPQHF; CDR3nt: TGTGCTACCGGGTGGGGGGTCGACAATCAGCCCCAGCATTTT
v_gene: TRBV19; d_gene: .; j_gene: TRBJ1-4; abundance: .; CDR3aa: CASSIGGQANEKLFF; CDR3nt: TGTGCCAGTAGTATAGGGGGACAAGCGAATGAAAAACTGTTTTTT
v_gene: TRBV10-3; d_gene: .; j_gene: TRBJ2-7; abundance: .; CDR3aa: CAIRPDRSTYEQYF; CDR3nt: TGTGCCATCAGGCCAGACAGATCAACCTACGAGCAGTACTTC
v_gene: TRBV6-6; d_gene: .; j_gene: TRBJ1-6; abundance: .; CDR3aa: CASSTGQGTSSPLHF; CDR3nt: TGTGCCAGCAGCACGGGACAAGGGACTAGTTCACCCCTCCACTTT
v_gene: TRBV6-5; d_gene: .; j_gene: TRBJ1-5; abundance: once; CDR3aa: CASSYGQNDQPQHF; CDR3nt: TGTGCCAGCAGTTACGGCCAGAACGATCAGCCCCAGCATTTT
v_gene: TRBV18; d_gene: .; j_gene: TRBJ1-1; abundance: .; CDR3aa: CASSQTGVMNTEAFF; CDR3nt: TGTGCCAGCTCACAAACGGGGGTCATGAACACTGAAGCTTTCTTT
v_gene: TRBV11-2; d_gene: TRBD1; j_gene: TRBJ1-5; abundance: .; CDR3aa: CASSPDRAGQPQHF; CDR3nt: TGTGCCAGCAGCCCTGACAGGGCCGGTCAGCCCCAGCATTTT
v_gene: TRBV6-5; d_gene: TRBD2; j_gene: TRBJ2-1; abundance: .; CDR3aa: CASSYWTSETNEQFF; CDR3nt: TGTGCCAGCAGTTACTGGACTAGCGAGACCAATGAGCAGTTCTTC
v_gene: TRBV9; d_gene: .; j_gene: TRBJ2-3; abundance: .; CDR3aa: CASSVGQVADTQYF; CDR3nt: TGTGCCAGCAGCGTAGGACAGGTGGCAGATACGCAGTATTTT
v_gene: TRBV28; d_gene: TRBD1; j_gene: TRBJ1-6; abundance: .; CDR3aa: CASMPGQQNSPLHF; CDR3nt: TGTGCCAGTATGCCGGGACAGCAAAATTCACCCCTCCACTTT
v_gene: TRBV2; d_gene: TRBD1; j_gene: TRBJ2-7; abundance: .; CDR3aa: CASRERDRGYSEQYF; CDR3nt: TGTGCCAGCAGAGAAAGGGACAGGGGCTACTCCGAGCAGTACTTC
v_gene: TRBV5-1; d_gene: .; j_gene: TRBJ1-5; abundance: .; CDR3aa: CASSLAPREGAAIQPQHF; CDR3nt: TGCGCCAGCAGCTTGGCACCGAGGGAGGGAGCGGCGATTCAGCCCCAGCATTTT